This TCR beta chain came from a study of T-cell reconstitution after alpha-beta-depleted transplantation in children. The CDR3 is 13 amino acids. V was trimmed by 0 bases and J by 8 bases, leaving 9 bases between them. The germline V gene encodes CDR1 SGHDT and CDR2 YYEEEE. Unique molecular identifiers were used to barcode this TCRbeta library. One entry per CDR3 protein results from TCRdb running MiXCR on the PCR reads. The data hold 280,000 or so distinct CDR3 sequences, with more than 9% observed a single time. This chain connects TRBV5-6 to TRBJ2-1; D gene uncertain. The sample here was peripheral blood, taken 180 days after TCRalphabeta/CD19-depleted stem cell transplant. The source is a male patient between 2 and 15 years old who had a stem cell transplant for chronic granulomatous disease, so the T cells may come from the graft donor. The CDR3, as DNA: TGTGCCAGCAGCTTGGCCGTTCCTGATGAGCAGTTCTTC. Translation gives CASSLAVPDEQFF.